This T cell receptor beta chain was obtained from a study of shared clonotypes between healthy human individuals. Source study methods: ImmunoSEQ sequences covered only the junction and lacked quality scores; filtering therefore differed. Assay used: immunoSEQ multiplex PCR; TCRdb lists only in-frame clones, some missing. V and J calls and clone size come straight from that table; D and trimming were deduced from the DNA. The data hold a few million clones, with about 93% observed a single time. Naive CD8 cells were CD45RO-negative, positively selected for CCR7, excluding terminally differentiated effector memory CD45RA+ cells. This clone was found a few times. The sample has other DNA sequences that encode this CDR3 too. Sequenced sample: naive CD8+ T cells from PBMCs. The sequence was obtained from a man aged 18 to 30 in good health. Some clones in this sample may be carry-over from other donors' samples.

CDR3 residues: CASSRRDYGYTF. CDR3 in DNA: TGTGCCAGCAGTAGACGGGATTATGGCTACACCTTC. The chain employs TRBV7-9 and TRBJ1-2, with no clear D. Germline CDR1 is SEHNR and CDR2 is FQNEAQ (reference sequence). The CDR3 extends over 12 amino acids. V was pared by 6 bases and J by 5 bases, with 10 bases between. Using reference TRBV7-9 and TRBJ1-2 for the parts outside the CDR3, the full variable domain is DTGVSQNPRHKITKRGQNVTFRCDPISEHNRLYWYRQTLGQGPEFLTYFQNEAQLEKSRLLSDRFSAERPKGSFSTLEIQRTEQGDSAMYLCASSRRDYGYTFGSGTRLTVV.